The clone carrying this T cell receptor beta chain appeared many times. This sample is part of a study of metastatic and nonmetastatic thyroid tumors. The germline V gene encodes CDR1 MNHEY and CDR2 SVGEGT. Deletions cut 2 bases from V and 4 bases from J, with 22 bases between. The CDR3 has 18 residues. TCRdb reanalyzed the PCR reads via MiXCR. Seen here are around 41,000 clones, 3% to 3.5% observed once, and the top ten hold 9.5% to 10%. Each patient went into thyroid surgery without having received any treatment. Material: blood. The chain employs TRBV6-2 or TRBV6-3 and TRBJ2-3; unclear D gene. The clonotype originates from a female donor with papillary thyroid cancer or a benign thyroid nodule (not recorded which). Some clones in this sample may be carry-over from other donors' samples. In DNA form, the CDR3 reads TGTGCCAGCAGTTACAGTTTCGTTGGGCCGAGGCGGTCAGATACGCAGTATTTT. This codes for CASSYSFVGPRRSDTQYF.